This TCR beta chain was identified during a study of T cell changes during pregnancy in multiple sclerosis. This table comes from immunoSEQ multiplex PCR, and its TCRdb copy is limited to in-frame clones, with some not included. This sample yields 70,000 to 95,000 clones, of which around 89% are seen a single time; 1.5% to 2% belongs to the top ten. The CDR3 totals 13 residues. Trimming took 4 bases from V and 13 from J; bases not matched to a gene: 11. From germline, CDR1 is SGHTA and CDR2 FQGTGA. This rearrangement joins TRBV7-3 to TRBJ2-3, with TRBD2 matching 7 bases. Sequenced here: peripheral blood, sampled before pregnancy. The TCR comes from a female donor with multiple sclerosis, enrolled in a pregnancy study. The CDR3 DNA sequence: TGTGCCAGCAGCTGGACTAGTTTGGAGAGAAAGTATTTT. It translates to CASSWTSLERKYF.